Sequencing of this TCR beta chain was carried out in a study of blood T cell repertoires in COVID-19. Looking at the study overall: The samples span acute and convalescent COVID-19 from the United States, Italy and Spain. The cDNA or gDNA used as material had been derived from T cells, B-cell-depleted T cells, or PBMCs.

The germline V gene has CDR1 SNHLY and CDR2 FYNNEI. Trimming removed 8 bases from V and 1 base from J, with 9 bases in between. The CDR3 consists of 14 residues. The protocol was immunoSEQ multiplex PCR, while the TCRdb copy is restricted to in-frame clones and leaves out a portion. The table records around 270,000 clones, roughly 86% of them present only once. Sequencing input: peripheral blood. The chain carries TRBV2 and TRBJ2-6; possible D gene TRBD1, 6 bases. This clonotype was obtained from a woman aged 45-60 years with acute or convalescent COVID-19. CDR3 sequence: CASYRESGANVLTF. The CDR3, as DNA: TGTGCCAGCTACAGGGAATCTGGGGCCAACGTCCTGACTTTC.